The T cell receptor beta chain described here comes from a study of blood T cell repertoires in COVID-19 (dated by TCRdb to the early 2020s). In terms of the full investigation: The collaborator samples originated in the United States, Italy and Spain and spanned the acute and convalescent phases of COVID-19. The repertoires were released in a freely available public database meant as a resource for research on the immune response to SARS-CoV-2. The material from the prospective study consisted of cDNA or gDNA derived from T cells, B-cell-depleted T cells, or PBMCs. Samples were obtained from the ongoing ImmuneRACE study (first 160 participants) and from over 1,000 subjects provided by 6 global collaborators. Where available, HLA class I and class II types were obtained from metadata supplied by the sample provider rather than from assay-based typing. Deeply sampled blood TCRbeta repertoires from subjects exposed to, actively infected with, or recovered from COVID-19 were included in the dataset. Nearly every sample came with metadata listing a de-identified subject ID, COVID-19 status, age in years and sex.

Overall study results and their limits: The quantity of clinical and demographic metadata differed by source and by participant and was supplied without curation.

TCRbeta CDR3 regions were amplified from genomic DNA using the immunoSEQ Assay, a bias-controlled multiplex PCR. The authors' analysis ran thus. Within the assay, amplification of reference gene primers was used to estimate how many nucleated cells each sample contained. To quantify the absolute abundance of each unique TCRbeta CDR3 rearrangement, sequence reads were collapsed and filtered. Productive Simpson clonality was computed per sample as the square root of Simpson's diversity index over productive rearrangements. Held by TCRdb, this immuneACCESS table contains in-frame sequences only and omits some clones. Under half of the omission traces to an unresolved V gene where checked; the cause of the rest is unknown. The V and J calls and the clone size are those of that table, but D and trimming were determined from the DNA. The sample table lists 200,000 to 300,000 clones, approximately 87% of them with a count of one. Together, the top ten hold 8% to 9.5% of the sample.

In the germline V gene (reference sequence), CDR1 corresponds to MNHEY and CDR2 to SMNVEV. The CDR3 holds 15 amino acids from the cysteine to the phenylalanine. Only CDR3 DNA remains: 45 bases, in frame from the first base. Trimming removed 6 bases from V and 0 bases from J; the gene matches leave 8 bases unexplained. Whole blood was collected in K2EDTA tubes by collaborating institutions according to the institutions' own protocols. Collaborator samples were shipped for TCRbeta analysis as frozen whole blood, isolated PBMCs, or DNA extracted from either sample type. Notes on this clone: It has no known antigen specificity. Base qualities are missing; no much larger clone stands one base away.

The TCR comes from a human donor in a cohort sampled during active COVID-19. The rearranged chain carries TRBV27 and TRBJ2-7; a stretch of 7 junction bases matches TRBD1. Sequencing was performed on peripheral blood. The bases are TGTGCCAGCAGGCCCACGACAGGGAGCTCCTACGAGCAGTACTTC. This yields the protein CASRPTTGSSYEQYF.